This entry features one T cell receptor beta chain sequence. The record originates from a study of CD8 T cells in Susac syndrome. From blood CD8+ and CD4+ T cells, the TCR beta chain was sequenced. Healthy donors constituted the control group, matched for age and sex. Reverse transcription of roughly 0.45 to 1 ug RNA was carried out with random hexamers. The CDR3 of TCR beta was amplified by immunoSEQ multiplex PCR across 54 Vbeta and 13 Jbeta. TCRdb reprocessed the immunoSEQ multiplex PCR reads via MiXCR and lists one record per CDR3 protein. Of roughly 200,000 distinct CDR3 sequences listed, about 95% were seen once; the top ten hold around 0.11%. From germline, CDR1 is SGHDT and CDR2 YYEEEE. Germline trimming cut 5 bases from V and 5 bases from J; bases unmatched to any gene: 7. The length of the CDR3 is 14 residues.

The chain joins TRBV5-6 to TRBJ1-2; 9 nucleotides match TRBD1. The clonotype was recovered from a human donor in good health. The material sequenced was CD4+ T cells from PBMCs. The CDR3 loop is CASSNRGPGYGYTF. The CDR3 region has the DNA TGTGCCAGCAGTAACAGGGGGCCGGGATATGGCTACACCTTC.